A selection of T cell receptor beta chains follows, all from one sample in a study of blood T cell repertoires in COVID-19. Data came from immunoSEQ multiplex PCR; TCRdb stores just in-frame clones and leaves some out. The repertoire consists of 130,000 to 150,000 clones, with 75% to 85% occurring once and the leading ten covering approximately 5%. Specimen: peripheral blood. Receptor source: a woman in her forties or fifties with acute or convalescent COVID-19. CDR3s include the opening cysteine and the closing phenylalanine or tryptophan. D genes are given only for firm matches. Expanded clones get a size class; other rows say once, few or many, or leave the size out.

v_gene: TRBV6-5; abundance: -; j_gene: TRBJ1-1; d_gene: TRBD1; CDR3nt: TGTGCCAGCAGTTACTCAGACAGGGCGGACACTGAAGCTTTCTTT; CDR3aa: CASSYSDRADTEAFF
v_gene: TRBV24-1; abundance: -; j_gene: TRBJ1-2; d_gene: -; CDR3nt: TGTGCCACCAGTGGCGGCAGGGATCGCTATGGCTACACCTTC; CDR3aa: CATSGGRDRYGYTF
v_gene: TRBV10-3; abundance: once; j_gene: TRBJ1-5; d_gene: -; CDR3nt: TGTGCCATTTCAGGGGATACTAGCAATCAGCCCCAGCATTTT; CDR3aa: CAISGDTSNQPQHF
v_gene: TRBV5-1; abundance: -; j_gene: TRBJ2-5; d_gene: -; CDR3nt: TGCGCCAGCAGTTCGGGTGAGGGACAAGAGACCCAGTACTTC; CDR3aa: CASSSGEGQETQYF
v_gene: TRBV29-1; abundance: -; j_gene: TRBJ1-5; d_gene: TRBD1; CDR3nt: TGCAGCGTGGGGGACAGTAATCAGCCCCAGCATTTT; CDR3aa: CSVGDSNQPQHF
v_gene: TRBV7-3; abundance: once; j_gene: TRBJ1-1; d_gene: -; CDR3nt: TGTGCCAGCAGCTCTAAGAGTGGGGGCAAAGCTTTCTTT; CDR3aa: CASSSKSGGKAFF
v_gene: TRBV7-3; abundance: -; j_gene: TRBJ1-3; d_gene: -; CDR3nt: TGTGCCAGCTCCCGAGGCTCCGGAAACACCATATATTTT; CDR3aa: CASSRGSGNTIYF
v_gene: TRBV7-9; abundance: few; j_gene: TRBJ2-1; d_gene: -; CDR3nt: TGTGCCAGCGAACGCGTTGGGGCCTTCGATGAGCAGTTCTTC; CDR3aa: CASERVGAFDEQFF
v_gene: TRBV3-1/TRBV3-2; abundance: -; j_gene: TRBJ1-6; d_gene: -; CDR3nt: TGTGCCAGCAGCCAAGGGGCGGGAGGGTTTAATTCACCCCTCCACTTT; CDR3aa: CASSQGAGGFNSPLHF
v_gene: TRBV19; abundance: -; j_gene: TRBJ2-7; d_gene: TRBD1; CDR3nt: TGTGCCAGTAGTACCGGAGGACAGGGCTATACCTACGAGCAGTACTTC; CDR3aa: CASSTGGQGYTYEQYF
v_gene: TRBV7-8; abundance: -; j_gene: TRBJ2-7; d_gene: -; CDR3nt: TGTGCCAGCAGCCCCGAGCCCGGACACTCCTACGAGCAGTACTTC; CDR3aa: CASSPEPGHSYEQYF
v_gene: TRBV7-2; abundance: once; j_gene: TRBJ1-5; d_gene: -; CDR3nt: TGTGCCAGCAGCGTAACCCCTTCGGGAGCCCAGCATTTT; CDR3aa: CASSVTPSGAQHF
v_gene: TRBV7-9; abundance: -; j_gene: TRBJ1-3; d_gene: -; CDR3nt: TGTGCCAGCAGCTTAGATCCCGGGGCTGGAAACACCATATATTTT; CDR3aa: CASSLDPGAGNTIYF
v_gene: TRBV7-9; abundance: -; j_gene: TRBJ1-4; d_gene: TRBD1; CDR3nt: TGTGCCAGCAGCCCTGGGACAGGGGCTGATAATGAAAAACTGTTTTTT; CDR3aa: CASSPGTGADNEKLFF
v_gene: TRBV18; abundance: -; j_gene: TRBJ1-1; d_gene: TRBD1; CDR3nt: TGTGCCAGCTCCGGACAGGGAGACACTGAAGCTTTCTTT; CDR3aa: CASSGQGDTEAFF
v_gene: TRBV19; abundance: -; j_gene: TRBJ1-1; d_gene: -; CDR3nt: TGTGCCAGTAGTATGCCGGGGTTGAACACTGAAGCTTTCTTT; CDR3aa: CASSMPGLNTEAFF
v_gene: TRBV28; abundance: -; j_gene: TRBJ1-2; d_gene: TRBD1; CDR3nt: TGTGCCAGCAGTCCATCACAGGGGGCCGTTGGCTACACCTTC; CDR3aa: CASSPSQGAVGYTF
v_gene: TRBV2; abundance: -; j_gene: TRBJ1-1; d_gene: TRBD1; CDR3nt: TGTGCCAGCAGTGGACAGGGGGACACTGAAGCTTTCTTT; CDR3aa: CASSGQGDTEAFF
v_gene: TRBV6-5; abundance: -; j_gene: TRBJ2-7; d_gene: -; CDR3nt: TGTGCCAGTTCCTCCTCCCACGAGCAGTACTTC; CDR3aa: CASSSSHEQYF
v_gene: TRBV12-2; abundance: few; j_gene: TRBJ1-2; d_gene: -; CDR3nt: TGTGCAAGTCGAGGACAGGGAGGAAATAACTATGGCTACACCTTC; CDR3aa: CASRGQGGNNYGYTF
v_gene: TRBV12-3/TRBV12-4; abundance: few; j_gene: TRBJ1-2; d_gene: -; CDR3nt: TGTGCCAGCAGTTCCCGGGACACCGAGTACACCTTC; CDR3aa: CASSSRDTEYTF
v_gene: TRBV4-1; abundance: -; j_gene: TRBJ2-7; d_gene: TRBD2; CDR3nt: TGCGCCAGCAGCCAAGAAGGGATAGGACTAGCGGGGGACCAATTACCCTACGAGCAGTACTTC; CDR3aa: CASSQEGIGLAGDQLPYEQYF
v_gene: TRBV5-8; abundance: -; j_gene: TRBJ1-5; d_gene: -; CDR3nt: TGTGCCAGCAGCCCATCGACAGGCCATCAGCCCCAGCATTTT; CDR3aa: CASSPSTGHQPQHF
v_gene: TRBV7-2; abundance: -; j_gene: TRBJ1-1; d_gene: -; CDR3nt: TGTGCCAGCAGCTCGCAGGGGAACACTGAAGCTTTCTTT; CDR3aa: CASSSQGNTEAFF
v_gene: TRBV6-2/TRBV6-3; abundance: -; j_gene: TRBJ2-7; d_gene: TRBD2; CDR3nt: TGTGCCAGCAGTTACGGACTAGCGGAGCAGTACTTC; CDR3aa: CASSYGLAEQYF
v_gene: TRBV6-5; abundance: once; j_gene: TRBJ1-5; d_gene: TRBD1; CDR3nt: TGTGCCAGCAGTTTGGGACAGGGCGTTCAGCCCCAGCATTTT; CDR3aa: CASSLGQGVQPQHF
v_gene: TRBV5-1; abundance: -; j_gene: TRBJ2-6; d_gene: -; CDR3nt: TGCGCCAGCAGCTTGGATATCTCTGGGGCCAACGTCCTGACTTTC; CDR3aa: CASSLDISGANVLTF
v_gene: TRBV5-4; abundance: -; j_gene: TRBJ2-1; d_gene: -; CDR3nt: TGTGCCAGCAGCTTGGTCGTGACAGAAGATAATGAGCAGTTCTTC; CDR3aa: CASSLVVTEDNEQFF
v_gene: TRBV18; abundance: once; j_gene: TRBJ2-5; d_gene: TRBD1; CDR3nt: TGTGCCAGCTCACCACGGCAGGGGGTAATGGAGACCCAGTACTTC; CDR3aa: CASSPRQGVMETQYF
v_gene: TRBV18; abundance: -; j_gene: TRBJ2-7; d_gene: TRBD1; CDR3nt: TGTGCCAGCTCACTGGACAGGGGGGACGAGCAGTACTTC; CDR3aa: CASSLDRGDEQYF
v_gene: TRBV5-1; abundance: few; j_gene: TRBJ2-2; d_gene: TRBD2; CDR3nt: TGCGCCAGCAGCTTGTGGCGGGGGAGCACCGGGGAGCTGTTTTTT; CDR3aa: CASSLWRGSTGELFF
v_gene: TRBV19; abundance: -; j_gene: TRBJ2-1; d_gene: TRBD1; CDR3nt: TGTGCCAGTAGTAGACAGGGGAGCTCCTACAATGAGCAGTTCTTC; CDR3aa: CASSRQGSSYNEQFF
v_gene: TRBV4-2; abundance: -; j_gene: TRBJ2-3; d_gene: TRBD1; CDR3nt: TGTGCCAGCAGCCAAGACCGACAGGGGGCGTCAGATACGCAGTATTTT; CDR3aa: CASSQDRQGASDTQYF
v_gene: TRBV19; abundance: -; j_gene: TRBJ1-4; d_gene: -; CDR3nt: TGTGCCAGTACTGACGGAGAAAACAATGAAAAACTGTTTTTT; CDR3aa: CASTDGENNEKLFF
v_gene: TRBV10-3; abundance: -; j_gene: TRBJ2-2; d_gene: TRBD1; CDR3nt: TGTGCCATCCCTCGGGACAGGGCGGACGGGGAGCTGTTTTTT; CDR3aa: CAIPRDRADGELFF